A selection of T cell receptor beta chains follows, all from one sample in a study of T-cell reconstitution after alpha-beta-depleted transplantation in children. TCRdb re-called the PCR reads with MiXCR, one entry per CDR3 protein. The data show hundreds of thousands of distinct CDR3 sequences, about 30% seen once. The source was PBMCs from the stem cell graft donor, collected from the stem cell graft. The receptors were gathered from a human donor who donated a stem cell graft to a child with aplastic anemia. CDR3s include the opening cysteine and the closing phenylalanine or tryptophan. A D gene is named only where the DNA matches it firmly. The size of a clone is reported for some rows only, either as once, few or many, or as a class for expanded clones.

NA	TRBV19	NA	TRBJ1-5	TGTGCCAGTAGTATTGTGGGGGTTAATCAGCCCCAGCATTTT	CASSIVGVNQPQHF
NA	TRBV25-1	few	TRBJ2-3	TGTGCCAGCAGTGAATACATGGTAGCGGAGACAGATACGCAGTATTTT	CASSEYMVAETDTQYF
NA	TRBV20-1	NA	TRBJ2-7	TGCAGTGCTAGTCCACAGAGGAGCTCCTACGAGCAGTACTTC	CSASPQRSSYEQYF
TRBD1	TRBV6-1	few	TRBJ2-1	TGTGCCAGCAGTGGACAGGGTTCCTACAATGAGCAGTTCTTC	CASSGQGSYNEQFF
NA	TRBV20-1	few	TRBJ1-2	TGCAGTGCTACGGACAGCACCGACTATGGCTACACCTTC	CSATDSTDYGYTF
TRBD1	TRBV29-1	few	TRBJ2-2	TGCAGCGTTGAAATACAGGGGATCCCCCGCGCGAACACCGGGGAGCTGTTTTTT	CSVEIQGIPRANTGELFF
TRBD2	TRBV7-2	NA	TRBJ2-1	TGTGCCAGCAGTTACCAGCGGGAGGCCAATGAGCAGTTCTTC	CASSYQREANEQFF
NA	TRBV9	NA	TRBJ1-2	TGTGCCAGCAGGGGAATTCGAGGCTACACCTTC	CASRGIRGYTF
TRBD2	TRBV15	NA	TRBJ2-1	TGTGCCACCGGCGCGGGGGTCGACAACAATGAGCAGTTCTTC	CATGAGVDNNEQFF
NA	TRBV28	NA	TRBJ2-7	TGTGCCAGCAGTTTCCTCTCAGACCTCAGCGAGCAGTACTTC	CASSFLSDLSEQYF